These 15 T cell receptor beta chains were all obtained from the same sample, sequenced in a study of blood T cell repertoires in COVID-19. Clones were read by immunoSEQ multiplex PCR, and TCRdb kept only the in-frame ones, dropping some. The table includes around 330,000 clones, approximately 88% detected once. The sequencing input was peripheral blood. These receptors were collected from a woman between 50 and 59 years old with active or convalescent COVID-19.

V and J are TRBV19 and TRBJ2-7, with TRBD1 identical over 7 bases. The CDR3 contains 16 residues. Germline CDR1 is LNHDA and CDR2 is SQIVND (reference sequence). V gave up 1 base and J gave up 3 bases; unmatched junction bases: 9. Here the CDR3 reads CASSIGFGTDFYEQYF. As DNA, the CDR3 is TGTGCCAGTAGTATAGGGTTTGGGACAGATTTCTACGAGCAGTACTTC.

The V gene is TRBV5-1, the J gene TRBJ2-1; maybe TRBD2 (6 bases). The germline V gene encodes CDR1 SGHRS and CDR2 YFSETQ. V lost 2 bases, J lost 7 bases, and 16 bases lay in between. The CDR3 is 15 amino acids. CDR3 sequence (DNA): TGCGCCAGCAGCTTAGGGACTGACCAGGTTAATGAGCAGTTCTTC. Residues: CASSLGTDQVNEQFF.

This clone was seen a handful of times. This chain connects TRBV27 to TRBJ1-5; 8 bases are shared with TRBD1. Germline CDR1 MNHEY, CDR2 SMNVEV (reference sequence). CDR3 length equals 16 residues. Trimming cost V 5 bases and J 3 bases; bases outside gene matches: 9. As DNA, the CDR3 is TGTGCCAGCAGTGCGGACAGGGCTATTAACAATCAGCCCCAGCATTTT. Protein product: CASSADRAINNQPQHF.

V and J are TRBV5-4 and TRBJ2-4, with D tentatively TRBD1 (5 bases). The V and J ends lost 0 bases and 0 bases respectively, with 10 bases between them. CDR1 is SGHNT, CDR2 YYREEE, per germline (reference sequence). CDR3 size: 16 residues. The CDR3 nucleotides are TGTGCCAGCAGCTTGGACAGGACCACAGCCAAAAACATTCAGTACTTC. It translates to CASSLDRTTAKNIQYF.

The rearrangement uses TRBV5-8 and TRBJ2-7; D is uncertain. This CDR3 has 14 residues. The ends were cut back, 3 bases at V and 0 bases at J, with 10 bases in the middle. Germline V gives CDR1 SGHTS, CDR2 YDEGEE. Here the CDR3 reads CASSSRTASYEQYF. The CDR3 DNA reads as TGTGCCAGCAGCTCACGAACAGCCTCCTACGAGCAGTACTTC.

CDR3 nucleotides: TGTGCCAGCAGCTTAGGGGCCGGGGGGGGACTCCAAGAGCAGTTCTTC. Translating it yields CASSLGAGGGLQEQFF. The V and J genes are TRBV11-2 and TRBJ2-1; 8 positions match TRBD2. The CDR3 is 16 residues long. Germline trimming cut 1 base from V and 10 bases from J; bases unmatched to any gene: 12. CDR1 SGHAT and CDR2 FQNNGV come from the germline V gene.

The chain combines TRBV18 with TRBJ2-1; D gene ambiguous. Trimming removed 8 bases from V and 2 bases from J, with 10 bases in between. This CDR3 is 13 amino acids long. Per the germline V gene, CDR1 is KGHSH and CDR2 is LQKENI. CDR3: CASETGTYNEQFF. CDR3 bases: TGTGCCAGCGAAACGGGTACCTACAATGAGCAGTTCTTC.

V gene TRBV4-3 combines with J gene TRBJ2-7; D possibly corresponds to TRBD1 (6 bases). The CDR3 has 17 amino acids. V was shortened by 2 bases and J by 0 bases, with 17 bases between the two germline ends. Per germline, CDR1 LGHNA and CDR2 YSLEER. This CDR3 reads CASSQRTDSKSSYEQYF. DNA for the CDR3: TGCGCCAGCAGCCAAAGAACGGACAGTAAGAGCTCCTACGAGCAGTACTTC.

The chain joins TRBV18 to TRBJ2-3, with D unresolved. The CDR3 runs to 15 residues. Germline V lookup: CDR1 KGHSH, CDR2 LQKENI. The V end lost 2 bases, the J end lost 2 bases, and 11 bases lay between the germline ends. The CDR3 coding sequence is TGTGCCAGCTCACCAAGTACAGTTTTCACAGATACGCAGTATTTT. As protein: CASSPSTVFTDTQYF. Looking up the rest from reference TRBV18 and TRBJ2-3 gives the full variable domain: NAGVMQNPRHLVRRRGQEARLRCSPMKGHSHVYWYRQLPEEGLKFMVYLQKENIIDESGMPKERFSAEFPKEGPSILRIQQVVRGDSAAYFCASSPSTVFTDTQYFGPGTRLTVL.

J is TRBJ2-4 and V is TRBV7-9; 9 nucleotides align to TRBD1. CDR1 and CDR2 from the germline V gene are SEHNR and FQNEAQ (reference sequence). This CDR3 contains 16 residues. The trim removed 1 base at V and 12 bases at J, leaving 13 bases unmatched. CDR3 amino acids: CASSLVRQGGKKGQYF. CDR3 DNA: TGTGCCAGCAGCTTAGTAAGACAGGGGGGGAAAAAGGGTCAGTACTTC.

The V call is TRBV6-2 or TRBV6-3, the J call TRBJ2-5; a weak D match, TRBD1 (5 bases). CDR1 is MNHEY and CDR2 is SVGEGT in the germline V gene. The V and J ends lost 2 bases and 5 bases respectively, with 18 bases between them. This CDR3 has 16 amino acids. The CDR3 DNA is TGTGCCAGCAGTTACGGGTTGGGGCTGGTTCGTGAGACCCAGTACTTC. Translation gives CASSYGLGLVRETQYF.

The chain employs TRBV12-3 or TRBV12-4 and TRBJ2-7; a weak D match, TRBD1 (6 bases). Trimming left V 3 bases short and J 12 bases short, with 15 bases between. The CDR3 runs to 12 residues. The CDR3 DNA is TGTGCCAGCAGTTTGTCCAGGGGAAGTTGGTACTTC. Translation: CASSLSRGSWYF.

V gene TRBV7-2 combines with J gene TRBJ1-1; maybe TRBD1 (5 bases). This CDR3 comprises 13 residues. CDR1 SGHTA and CDR2 FQGNSA come from the germline V gene. With 4 bases removed from V and 5 bases from J, the gap between germline ends came to 11 bases. CDR3 coding DNA: TGTGCCAGCAGCTCAAGGAAGGGGACTGAAGCTTTCTTT. Residues: CASSSRKGTEAFF.

This chain links TRBV27 with TRBJ2-2; 8 positions agree with TRBD1. Per germline, CDR1 MNHEY and CDR2 SMNVEV (reference sequence). The CDR3 sequence is 15 residues long. Trimming cost V 2 bases and J 3 bases; bases outside gene matches: 2. CDR3 protein: CASSLIQGDTGELFF. The CDR3 coding sequence is TGTGCCAGCAGTTTAATACAGGGGGACACCGGGGAGCTGTTTTTT.

The V and J genes are TRBV7-9 and TRBJ1-2, with 9 bases lining up with TRBD1. The CDR3 sequence is 15 residues long. Germline-derived CDR1 and CDR2 are SEHNR and FQNEAQ (reference sequence). The V gene end was trimmed by 4 bases and the J gene end by 6 bases; junction bases not matched to a gene: 9. As DNA, the CDR3 is TGTGCCAGCAGCTGGGGACAGGGTAACGTGCATGGCTACACCTTC. Translated: CASSWGQGNVHGYTF. Filled out from reference TRBV7-9 and TRBJ1-2, the complete variable domain reads DTGVSQNPRHKITKRGQNVTFRCDPISEHNRLYWYRQTLGQGPEFLTYFQNEAQLEKSRLLSDRFSAERPKGSFSTLEIQRTEQGDSAMYLCASSWGQGNVHGYTFGSGTRLTVV.